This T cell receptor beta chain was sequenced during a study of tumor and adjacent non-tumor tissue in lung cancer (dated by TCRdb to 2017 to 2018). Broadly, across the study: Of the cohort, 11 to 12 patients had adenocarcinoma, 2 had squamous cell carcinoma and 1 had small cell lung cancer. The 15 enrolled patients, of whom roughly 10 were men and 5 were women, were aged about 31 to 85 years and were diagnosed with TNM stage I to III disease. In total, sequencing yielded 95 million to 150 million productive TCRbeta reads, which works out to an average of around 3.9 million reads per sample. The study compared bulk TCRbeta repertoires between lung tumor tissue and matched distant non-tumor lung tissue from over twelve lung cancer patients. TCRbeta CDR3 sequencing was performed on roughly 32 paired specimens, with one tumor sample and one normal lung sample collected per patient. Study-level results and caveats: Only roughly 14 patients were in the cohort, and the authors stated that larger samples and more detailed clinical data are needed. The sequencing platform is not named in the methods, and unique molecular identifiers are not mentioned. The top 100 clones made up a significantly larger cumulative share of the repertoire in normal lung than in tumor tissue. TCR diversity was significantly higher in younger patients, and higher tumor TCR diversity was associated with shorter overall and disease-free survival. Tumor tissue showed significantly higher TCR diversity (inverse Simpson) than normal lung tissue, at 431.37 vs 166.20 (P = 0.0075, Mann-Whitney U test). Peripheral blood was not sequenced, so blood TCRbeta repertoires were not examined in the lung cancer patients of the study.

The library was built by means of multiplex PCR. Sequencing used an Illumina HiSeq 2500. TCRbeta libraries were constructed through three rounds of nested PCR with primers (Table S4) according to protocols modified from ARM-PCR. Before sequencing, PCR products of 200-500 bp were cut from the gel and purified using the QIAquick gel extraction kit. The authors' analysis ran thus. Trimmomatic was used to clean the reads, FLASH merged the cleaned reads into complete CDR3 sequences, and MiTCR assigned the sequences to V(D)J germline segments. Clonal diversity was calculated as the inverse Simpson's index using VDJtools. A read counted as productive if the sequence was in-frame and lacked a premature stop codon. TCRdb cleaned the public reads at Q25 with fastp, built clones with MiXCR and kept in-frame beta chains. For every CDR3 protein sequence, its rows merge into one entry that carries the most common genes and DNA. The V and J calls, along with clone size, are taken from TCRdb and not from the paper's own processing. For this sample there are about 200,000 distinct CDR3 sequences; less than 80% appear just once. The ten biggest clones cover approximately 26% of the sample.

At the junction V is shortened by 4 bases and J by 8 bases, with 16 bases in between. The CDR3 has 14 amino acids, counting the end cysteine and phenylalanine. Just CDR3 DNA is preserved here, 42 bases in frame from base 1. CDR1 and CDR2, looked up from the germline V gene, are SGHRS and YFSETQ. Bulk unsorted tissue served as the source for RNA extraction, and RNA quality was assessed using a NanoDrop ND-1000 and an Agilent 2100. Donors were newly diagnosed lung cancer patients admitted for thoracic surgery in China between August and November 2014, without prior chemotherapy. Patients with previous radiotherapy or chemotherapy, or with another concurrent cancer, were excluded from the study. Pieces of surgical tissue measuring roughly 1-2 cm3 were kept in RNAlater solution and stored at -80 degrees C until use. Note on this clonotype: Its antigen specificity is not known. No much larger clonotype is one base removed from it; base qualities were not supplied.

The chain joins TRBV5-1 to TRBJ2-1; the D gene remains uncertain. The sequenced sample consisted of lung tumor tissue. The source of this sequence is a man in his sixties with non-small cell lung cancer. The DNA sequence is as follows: TGCGCCAGCAGCCCCGGATCCTGTGGAGATGAGCAGTTCTTC. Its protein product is CASSPGSCGDEQFF.